This T cell receptor (beta chain) originates from a study of T cell responses to AZD1222 COVID-19 vaccine. To note about this clone: Antigen unknown.

Broader study findings: Spike-specific TCR repertoires showed rising breadth and depth after two AZD1222 doses.

With 3 bases removed from V and 3 bases from J, the gap between germline ends came to 8 bases. The CDR3 runs to 14 residues. Germline-derived CDR1 and CDR2 are SGHVS and FQNEAQ. Using immunoSEQ multiplex PCR, the repertoire was profiled, and TCRdb retains in-frame clones only, with some absent. The sample includes 130,000 to 150,000 clones, 75% to 85% seen only once; the top ten take about 4%. The V gene is TRBV7-8, the J gene TRBJ1-4, with a tentative D call TRBD1 (5 bases). The sequences come from peripheral blood, collected on day 0 of MenACWY control vaccination. This clonotype was obtained from an adult in good health. CDR3 amino acids: CASSFGGANEKLFF. The CDR3 nucleotides read TGTGCCAGCAGCTTCGGGGGAGCTAATGAAAAACTGTTTTTT.